A selection of T cell receptor beta chains follows, all from one sample in a study of blood T cell repertoires in COVID-19. The repertoire was sequenced with immunoSEQ multiplex PCR; TCRdb's copy has only in-frame clones and lacks some. This table has approximately 170,000 clones, around 85% appearing once. Source material: peripheral blood. The receptors were sampled from a man aged 60 to 75 with active or convalescent COVID-19. The CDR3 runs from the conserved cysteine through the conserved F or W. Each record gives: J gene, D gene, V gene, clone size, CDR3 DNA, CDR3 protein. A D gene is named only where the DNA matches it firmly. Expanded clones are given a class, and other clones once, few, many or no size at all.

J: TRBJ1-1; D: TRBD1; V: TRBV19; size: .; DNA: TGTGCCAGCCAAAACATTGGACAGGGGAACACTGAAGCTTTCTTT; CDR3: CASQNIGQGNTEAFF
J: TRBJ1-4; D: TRBD1; V: TRBV11-2; size: .; DNA: TGTGCCAGCAGCTTAGGTAGACAGGGGAATGAAAAACTGTTTTTT; CDR3: CASSLGRQGNEKLFF
J: TRBJ2-2; D: .; V: TRBV3-1/TRBV3-2; size: .; DNA: TGTGCCAGCAGCCAGGGAGGGACATTGAACACCGGGGAGCTGTTTTTT; CDR3: CASSQGGTLNTGELFF
J: TRBJ1-4; D: TRBD1; V: TRBV5-8; size: .; DNA: TGTGCCAGCGGCGAAGGGACAGTTTCCAATGAAAAACTGTTTTTT; CDR3: CASGEGTVSNEKLFF
J: TRBJ2-1; D: .; V: TRBV7-2; size: .; DNA: TGTGCCAGCAGCCCAGTAAATGAGCAGTTCTTC; CDR3: CASSPVNEQFF
J: TRBJ1-1; D: TRBD1; V: TRBV2; size: .; DNA: TGTGCCAGCAGGATAGACAGGGGTGGCACTGAAGCTTTCTTT; CDR3: CASRIDRGGTEAFF
J: TRBJ1-5; D: .; V: TRBV2; size: .; DNA: TGTGCCAGCAGTGAAGCGGGACAATACAGCCCGCATTTT; CDR3: CASSEAGQYSPHF
J: TRBJ1-1; D: TRBD1; V: TRBV28; size: .; DNA: TGTGCCAGCAGTAAAGACAGGGTGGGGAACACTGAAGCTTTCTTT; CDR3: CASSKDRVGNTEAFF
J: TRBJ1-3; D: .; V: TRBV5-1; size: once; DNA: TGCGCCAGCAGCTCAGGGGAGGGCAGTAGCTCTGGAAACACCATATATTTT; CDR3: CASSSGEGSSSGNTIYF
J: TRBJ2-3; D: .; V: TRBV5-6; size: .; DNA: TGTGCCAGCAGCTTAAGTGCCCAGCAACGGGGGTCAGATACGCAGTATTTT; CDR3: CASSLSAQQRGSDTQYF
J: TRBJ1-2; D: .; V: TRBV28; size: few; DNA: TGTGCCTATCAGGCGGCAAAGGAGGCAAACTATGGCTACACCTTC; CDR3: CAYQAAKEANYGYTF
J: TRBJ1-2; D: .; V: TRBV5-4; size: .; DNA: TGTGCCAGCAGCTTGGAGAGTATTGGCTATGGCTACACCTTC; CDR3: CASSLESIGYGYTF
J: TRBJ1-6; D: .; V: TRBV11-2; size: .; DNA: TGTGCCAGCAGCCTGCTCGACCGTCGGGGGGGAAGGACTTCACCCCTCCACTTT; CDR3: CASSLLDRRGGRTSPLHF
J: TRBJ2-1; D: .; V: TRBV11-2; size: .; DNA: TGTGCCAGCAGCTTAGCTGGACTCTTGACCTACAATGAGCAGTTCTTC; CDR3: CASSLAGLLTYNEQFF
J: TRBJ1-1; D: .; V: TRBV11-1; size: .; DNA: TGTGCCAGCTCCAGGTCAAACACTGAAGCTTTCTTT; CDR3: CASSRSNTEAFF
J: TRBJ1-5; D: TRBD1; V: TRBV28; size: .; DNA: TGTGCCAGCAGCCGGGGGACAGGGGGTCGCGGGAAGCCCCAGCATTTT; CDR3: CASSRGTGGRGKPQHF
J: TRBJ1-1; D: .; V: TRBV11-2; size: .; DNA: TGTGCCAGCAGCTTTAACCAGGGCGGCACTGAAGCTTTCTTT; CDR3: CASSFNQGGTEAFF
J: TRBJ1-2; D: TRBD1; V: TRBV2; size: .; DNA: TGTGCCAGCAGTGGCAAAGGGACAGCCTATGGCTACACCTTC; CDR3: CASSGKGTAYGYTF
J: TRBJ1-6; D: .; V: TRBV5-7; size: .; DNA: TGTGCCAGCAGGTTGAGAATCTCCAGGAATTCACCCCTCCACTTT; CDR3: CASRLRISRNSPLHF
J: TRBJ2-2; D: .; V: TRBV28; size: .; DNA: TGTGCCAGCAACCTCGAAATCAGGGGGGCGAACACCGGGGAGCTGTTTTTT; CDR3: CASNLEIRGANTGELFF
J: TRBJ1-1; D: .; V: TRBV2; size: .; DNA: TGTGCCAGCAGCACGTCCGGGATTGCCACTGAAGCTTTCTTT; CDR3: CASSTSGIATEAFF
J: TRBJ2-7; D: TRBD1; V: TRBV5-5; size: .; DNA: TGTGCCAGCAGCTTGGAGGGACAGGGGTCCTACGAGCAGTACTTC; CDR3: CASSLEGQGSYEQYF
J: TRBJ2-7; D: .; V: TRBV6-5; size: few; DNA: TGTGCCAGCAGTTCAATCACGGACGAGCAGTACTTC; CDR3: CASSSITDEQYF
J: TRBJ1-3; D: TRBD1; V: TRBV7-3; size: .; DNA: TGTGCCAGCAGCTCCACAGGGGCTAGAGGGGACACCATATATTTT; CDR3: CASSSTGARGDTIYF